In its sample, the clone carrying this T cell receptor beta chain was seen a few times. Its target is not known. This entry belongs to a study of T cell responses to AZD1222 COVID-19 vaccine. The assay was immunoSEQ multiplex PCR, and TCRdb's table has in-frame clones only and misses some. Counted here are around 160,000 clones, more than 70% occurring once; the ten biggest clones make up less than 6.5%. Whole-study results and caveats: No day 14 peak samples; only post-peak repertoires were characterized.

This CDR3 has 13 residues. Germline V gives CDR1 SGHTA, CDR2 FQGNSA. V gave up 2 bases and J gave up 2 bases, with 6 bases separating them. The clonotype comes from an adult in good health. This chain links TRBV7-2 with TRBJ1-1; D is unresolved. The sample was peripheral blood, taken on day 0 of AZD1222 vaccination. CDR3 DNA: TGTGCCAGCAGCTTAACCGAAAACACTGAAGCTTTCTTT. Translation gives CASSLTENTEAFF.